The 2 T cell receptor beta chains listed next were all sequenced from one sample in a study of radiotherapy plus CTLA-4 blockade in lung cancer. The assay was immunoSEQ multiplex PCR, and TCRdb's table has in-frame clones only and misses some. The sample yields approximately 78,000 clones, 78% seen once. The sequencing used peripheral blood, collected from a patient treated with radiotherapy plus ipilimumab. These receptors were taken from a human donor with non-small cell lung cancer who had a complete response to radiotherapy plus ipilimumab.

The chain joins TRBV6-4 to TRBJ1-5; 10 bases match TRBD1. The V gene's germline CDR1 is MRHNA and CDR2 SNTAGT. This CDR3 has 18 amino acids. V shed 3 bases and J 0 bases; nucleotides not matched to a gene: 8. CDR3 loop: CASSEGTGAYFSNQPQHF. CDR3 in DNA: TGTGCCAGCAGTGAGGGGACAGGGGCTTACTTTAGCAATCAGCCCCAGCATTTT.

V and J are TRBV2 and TRBJ1-4; D possibly corresponds to TRBD1 (5 bases). CDR1 is SNHLY, CDR2 FYNNEI, per germline. The V end was cut by 3 bases, the J end by 8 bases, with 13 bases between. The CDR3 length is 14 residues. The CDR3 here is CASSDGGKGEKLFF. The CDR3, as DNA: TGTGCCAGCAGTGATGGGGGAAAAGGGGAAAAACTGTTTTTT.